This T cell receptor (beta chain) is drawn from a study of T cell responses to AZD1222 COVID-19 vaccine. Study conclusions and caveats: Unmutated variant regions are reportedly targeted by nearly half of spike-specific TCRs.

The method was immunoSEQ multiplex PCR; TCRdb's version includes in-frame clones alone and lacks a portion of them. The table includes about 150,000 clones, approximately 91% detected once. Per germline, CDR1 MNHEY and CDR2 SVGAGI. The CDR3 has 16 amino acids. V was pared by 0 bases and J by 7 bases, with 8 bases of the junction left unmatched. To note about this clone: The antigen remains unidentified.

The receptor was isolated from an adult who received the AZD1222 COVID-19 vaccine. Specimen: peripheral blood, collected 28 days after the second AZD1222 dose. The gene calls are TRBV6-5 and TRBJ1-4; 7 bases line up with TRBD1. The CDR3 spells CASSYSVTAGGEKLFF. The CDR3 region has the DNA TGTGCCAGCAGTTACTCGGTGACGGCAGGGGGTGAAAAACTGTTTTTT.